The 26 T cell receptor beta chains below all came from one sample that was sequenced in a study of neurological immune-mediated disorders. TCRdb used MiXCR to reprocess the 5' RACE reads, holding one entry per CDR3 protein. The sample yields more than 35,000 distinct CDR3 sequences, nearly 6.5% seen once. The sample consisted of CD4+ T cells from blood. The receptors derive from a woman aged 35 to 49 in good health.

The rearrangement links TRBV20-1 to TRBJ2-1; TRBD2 matches 11 bases. The CDR3 has 14 amino acids. The J segment lost 5 bases and the V segment lost 3 bases, leaving 3 bases of the junction unmatched. Germline V gene data show CDR1 as DFQATT and CDR2 as SNEGSKA (reference sequence). CDR3: CSARTSGKHNEQFF. For the CDR3, the DNA is TGCAGTGCTAGGACTAGCGGGAAGCACAATGAGCAGTTCTTC.

In its sample, this clonotype was seen many times. The chain employs TRBV12-3 or TRBV12-4 and TRBJ2-1, with TRBD1 as a possible D gene (5 bases). Trimming pared 1 base from V and 4 bases from J, leaving 5 bases between. The CDR3 is 13 residues long. The CDR3 loop is CASSLGQYNEQFF. CDR3 bases: TGTGCCAGCAGTTTAGGACAGTACAATGAGCAGTTCTTC.

The CDR3 is CASSQEASPTDTQYF. The CDR3 DNA sequence: TGTGCCAGCAGCCAAGAGGCTAGCCCCACAGATACGCAGTATTTT. The gene calls are TRBV11-3 and TRBJ2-3; TRBD2 is a possible D gene (5 bases). The V gene lost 5 bases and the J gene lost 2 bases, with 14 bases spanning the gap. Germline CDR1 SGHNT, CDR2 YENEEA. The CDR3 is 15 residues long.

This clonotype has at least ten counts. V is TRBV5-5 and J is TRBJ1-1, with D perhaps TRBD1 (5 bases). Deletions cut 6 bases from V and 2 bases from J, with 14 bases between. Germline assignment: CDR1 SGHKS and CDR2 YYEKEE (reference sequence). This CDR3 is 14 amino acids long. For the CDR3, the DNA is TGTGCCAGCAAAATCACGGACACTAACACTGAAGCTTTCTTT. It is translated as CASKITDTNTEAFF.

This clonotype was detected many times. The V call is TRBV7-8, the J call TRBJ2-5; D assignment may be TRBD1 or TRBD2 (5 bases each). Germline CDR1 SGHVS, CDR2 FQNEAQ. The CDR3 length is 14 residues. Trimming shortened V by 5 bases and J by 2 bases, and 12 bases separated the two germline ends. CDR3 DNA: TGTGCCAGCAGCCCGTGGGGGAGACAAGAGACCCAGTACTTC. Protein product: CASSPWGRQETQYF. Full variable domain (rest looked up from reference TRBV7-8 and TRBJ2-5): GAGVSQSPRYKVAKRGQDVALRCDPISGHVSLFWYQQALGQGPEFLTYFQNEAQLDKSGLPSDRFFAERPEGSVSTLKIQRTQQEDSAVYLCASSPWGRQETQYFGPGTRLLVL.

This clonotype was recorded many times. This chain joins TRBV10-2 and TRBJ2-7, with D tentatively TRBD1 (6 bases). CDR1 is WSHSY, CDR2 SAAADI, per germline. V was pared by 8 bases and J by 1 base, with 9 bases between. The CDR3 consists of 12 residues. CDR3 loop: CASRDISYEQYF. CDR3 coding DNA: TGCGCCAGCCGGGACATTTCCTACGAGCAGTACTTC.

The chain uses TRBV20-1 and TRBJ2-7; D uncertain. The CDR3 length is 13 residues. V gave up 6 bases and J gave up 0 bases, with 12 bases separating them. The germline gives CDR1 DFQATT, CDR2 SNEGSKA (reference sequence). CDR3 DNA sequence: TGCAGTGCGTTCCTTCCAAGCTCCTACGAGCAGTACTTC. Translating it yields CSAFLPSSYEQYF.

This clonotype was recorded many times. As DNA, the CDR3 is TGTGCCAGCAGCCGAAAACCGGATTGGGCCGAGACCCAGTACTTC. As protein: CASSRKPDWAETQYF. V gene TRBV5-5 combines with J gene TRBJ2-5; D call uncertain. Germline V gene data show CDR1 as SGHKS and CDR2 as YYEKEE (reference sequence). V lost 4 bases and J lost 5, with 18 bases in between. The CDR3 runs to 15 residues. Full variable domain (outside the CDR3, taken from reference TRBV5-5 and TRBJ2-5): DAGVTQSPTHLIKTRGQQVTLRCSPISGHKSVSWYQQVLGQGPQFIFQYYEKEERGRGNFPDRFSARQFPNYSSELNVNALLLGDSALYLCASSRKPDWAETQYFGPGTRLLVL.

This clonotype appeared many times. CDR3 residues: CASSRLGASYEQYF. The CDR3 coding sequence is TGTGCCAGCAGCCGACTGGGTGCCTCCTACGAGCAGTACTTC. The rearrangement uses TRBV7-9 and TRBJ2-7; D is uncertain. Germline V CDR1 and CDR2: SEHNR, FQNEAQ (reference sequence). The V end was cut by 5 bases, the J end by 0 bases, with 11 bases between. CDR3 length: 14 residues.

This clonotype was seen repeatedly, ten times or more. The genes are TRBV15 and TRBJ2-3, with TRBD1 matching 9 bases. This CDR3 has 17 residues. V gave up 3 bases and J gave up 3 bases; unmatched junction bases: 10. Per germline, CDR1 LNHNV and CDR2 YYDKDF (reference sequence). In DNA form, the CDR3 reads TGTGCCACCAGCAGTCCTAAGCTGGGACAGGGAACAGATACGCAGTATTTT. This codes for CATSSPKLGQGTDTQYF. Full variable domain (missing parts from reference TRBV15 and TRBJ2-3): DAMVIQNPRYQVTQFGKPVTLSCSQTLNHNVMYWYQQKSSQAPKLLFHYYDKDFNNEADTPDNFQSRRPNTSFCFLDIRSPGLGDTAMYLCATSSPKLGQGTDTQYFGPGTRLTVL.

This clonotype was observed many times. The chain carries TRBV5-1 and TRBJ2-7; D not certain. The CDR3 totals 13 residues. In germline, CDR1 is SGHRS, CDR2 YFSETQ. V lost 0 bases and J lost 3, with 7 bases in between. The chain's CDR3 is CASSLDGYYEQYF. For the CDR3, the DNA is TGCGCCAGCAGCTTGGACGGGTACTACGAGCAGTACTTC.

The rearrangement joins TRBV5-4 to TRBJ2-1; D perhaps matches TRBD1 (7 bases). The CDR3 runs to 14 residues. Germline CDR1 SGHNT, CDR2 YYREEE (reference sequence). Trimming took 6 bases from V and 7 from J, leaving 17 bases between them. The CDR3 region has the DNA TGTGCCAGCATAAGAACCCAGGGGGGTAATGAGCAGTTCTTC. Residues: CASIRTQGGNEQFF. Looking up the rest from reference TRBV5-4 and TRBJ2-1 gives the full variable domain: ETGVTQSPTHLIKTRGQQVTLRCSSQSGHNTVSWYQQALGQGPQFIFQYYREEENGRGNFPPRFSGLQFPNYSSELNVNALELDDSALYLCASIRTQGGNEQFFGPGTRLTVL.

This clonotype was counted ten times or more. This chain joins TRBV11-1 and TRBJ2-1; possible D gene TRBD1, 5 bases. The V and J ends lost 1 base and 9 bases respectively, with 16 bases between them. There are 15 residues in the CDR3. The germline V gene encodes CDR1 SGHAT and CDR2 FQDESV (reference sequence). Here the CDR3 reads CASSLVAGHSGEQFF. CDR3 bases: TGTGCCAGCAGCTTAGTAGCTGGACATTCCGGTGAGCAGTTCTTC.

In this sample, this clonotype turned up many times. The CDR3 sequence is CSARDLGGRNEKLFF. The CDR3, as DNA: TGCAGTGCTAGAGATCTGGGAGGGAGGAATGAAAAACTGTTTTTT. This rearrangement joins TRBV20-1 to TRBJ1-4; D is undetermined. CDR1 is DFQATT and CDR2 is SNEGSKA in the germline V gene (reference sequence). The CDR3 covers 15 residues. With 0 bases removed from V and 5 bases from J, the gap between germline ends came to 13 bases.

There are many counts of this clonotype. J is TRBJ2-2 and V is TRBV7-3; no reliable D call. The germline CDR1 and CDR2 sequences are SGHTA and FQGTGA. V lost 6 bases, J lost 6 bases, and 14 bases lay in between. This CDR3 is 14 amino acids long. The CDR3 here is CASSQSVASGELFF. CDR3 coding DNA: TGTGCCAGCAGTCAATCTGTGGCGTCCGGGGAGCTGTTTTTT.

This clonotype was counted at least ten times. V gene TRBV20-1 combines with J gene TRBJ1-1, with D unclear. Per germline, CDR1 DFQATT and CDR2 SNEGSKA (reference sequence). V shed 3 bases and J shed 5 bases, with 13 bases lying between them. CDR3 length equals 13 residues. The CDR3 spells CSASVPGLTEAFF. In nucleotides, the CDR3 is TGCAGTGCTAGCGTTCCGGGTTTAACTGAAGCTTTCTTT.

The sample holds many counts of this clonotype. The chain recombines TRBV5-1 with TRBJ2-3; 9 nucleotides match TRBD2. Germline CDR1 SGHRS, CDR2 YFSETQ. V gave up 7 bases and J gave up 4 bases; unmatched junction bases: 10. The CDR3 is 15 amino acids. CDR3 residues: CASGLRAGGADTQYF. The CDR3 DNA sequence: TGCGCCAGCGGTCTCCGGGCGGGAGGGGCAGATACGCAGTATTTT.

This clonotype was found many times. The genes are TRBV5-1 and TRBJ2-5; unclear D gene. This CDR3 has 13 residues. Germline V CDR1 and CDR2: SGHRS, YFSETQ. Trimming cost V 0 bases and J 5 bases, with 8 bases left between them. In DNA form, the CDR3 reads TGCGCCAGCAGCTTGGAACACGGGGAGACCCAGTACTTC. This codes for CASSLEHGETQYF.

This clonotype was recorded at least ten times. The gene calls are TRBV20-1 and TRBJ1-5; 11 bases are a match to TRBD1. V shed 5 bases and J 7 bases; nucleotides not matched to a gene: 10. CDR3 size: 15 residues. From germline, CDR1 is DFQATT and CDR2 SNEGSKA (reference sequence). The CDR3 DNA reads TGCAGTGCTCGAACCCCGGACAGGGGGCGGCAGCCCCAGCATTTT. Its translation: CSARTPDRGRQPQHF.

This clonotype was seen many times. CDR3 nucleotide sequence: TGCAGCGTTGAATTGGGGGCGGGCGATACGCAGTATTTT. Protein product: CSVELGAGDTQYF. The chain links TRBV29-1 to TRBJ2-3; D possibly corresponds to TRBD1 (6 bases). V was pared by 2 bases and J by 6 bases, with 12 bases between. Germline V gene sequence: CDR1 SQVTM, CDR2 ANQGSEA. CDR3 length: 13 amino acids.

In its sample, this clonotype was seen many times. The chain uses TRBV12-3 or TRBV12-4 and TRBJ2-1; 12 positions agree with TRBD2. The CDR3 runs 13 residues. V trimming: 3 bases; J trimming: 16 bases; junction bases outside the gene matches: 7. In DNA form, the CDR3 reads TGTGCCAGCAGTTTCTCTAGCGGGGGGGGGGTTTTCTTC. This translates into CASSFSSGGGVFF.

This clonotype appeared many times. The chain combines TRBV20-1 with TRBJ1-1, with D perhaps TRBD1 (5 bases). The CDR3 has 14 amino acids. The germline V gene has CDR1 DFQATT and CDR2 SNEGSKA (reference sequence). Trimming removed 3 bases from V and 3 bases from J, with 14 bases in between. CDR3 nucleotide sequence: TGCAGTGCTAGGACCGTCGGGGCCTACACTGAAGCTTTCTTT. Translation gives CSARTVGAYTEAFF.

This clonotype was seen many times. This chain uses TRBV7-8 with TRBJ1-1; the D is unclear. CDR3 length: 14 residues. The V end was cut by 5 bases, the J end by 2 bases, with 12 bases between. The germline gives CDR1 SGHVS, CDR2 FQNEAQ. CDR3 in amino acids: CASSLTSGNTEAFF. The CDR3 nucleotides read TGTGCCAGCAGCCTGACGAGCGGAAACACTGAAGCTTTCTTT. Supplemented by reference TRBV7-8 and TRBJ1-1, the full variable domain reads GAGVSQSPRYKVAKRGQDVALRCDPISGHVSLFWYQQALGQGPEFLTYFQNEAQLDKSGLPSDRFFAERPEGSVSTLKIQRTQQEDSAVYLCASSLTSGNTEAFFGQGTRLTVV.

This clonotype has a count of ten or more. The chain joins TRBV28 to TRBJ1-2, with 9 bases fitting TRBD1. The CDR3 runs to 15 residues. The ends lost 0 bases at V and 8 bases at J; junction bases unmatched: 7. Germline V gives CDR1 MDHEN, CDR2 SYDVKM. CDR3 DNA sequence: TGTGCCAGCAGTTTATGGTACAGGGGGCAGGGAGGCTACACCTTC. This translates into CASSLWYRGQGGYTF.

At least ten counts were recorded for this clonotype. The chain employs TRBV5-6 and TRBJ1-2, with 7 bases aligning to TRBD1. V shed 6 bases, J shed 3 bases, and the junction held 8 bases outside the gene matches. This CDR3 is built from 14 residues. The germline CDR1 and CDR2 sequences are SGHDT and YYEEEE. The CDR3: CASIKQTGYYGYTF. As DNA, the CDR3 is TGTGCCAGCATCAAACAGACAGGGTACTATGGCTACACCTTC. The variable domain in full, completed from reference TRBV5-6 and TRBJ1-2, reads DAGVTQSPTHLIKTRGQQVTLRCSPKSGHDTVSWYQQALGQGPQFIFQYYEEEERQRGNFPDRFSGHQFPNYSSELNVNALLLGDSALYLCASIKQTGYYGYTFGSGTRLTVV.

This clonotype was recorded many times. The V gene is TRBV24-1, the J gene TRBJ2-1; 15 nucleotides line up with TRBD2. This CDR3 contains 16 residues. Per the germline V gene, CDR1 is KGHDR and CDR2 is SFDVKD. J lost 0 bases, V lost 7 bases, and 0 bases had no gene match. In nucleotides, the CDR3 is TGTGCCACCAGGGGACTAGCGGGAGGCTCCTACAATGAGCAGTTCTTC. Protein product: CATRGLAGGSYNEQFF.